Reported below is one T cell receptor beta chain. The data belong to a study of OX40 agonist ivuxolimab in advanced cancers. TCRdb's copy holds only in-frame clones and misses some; the assay was immunoSEQ multiplex PCR. Of 66,000 or so clones in the sample, over 60% were seen once. The receptor's source is an adult with an advanced solid tumor such as melanoma, head and neck, liver or kidney cancer. Material: CD4+ or CD8+ T cells sorted from blood, obtained in a trial of the OX40 agonist ivuxolimab.

CDR3 sequence (DNA): TGTGCCAGCAGTGACAGGGGCGAAGGTGAAAAACTGTTTTTT. As protein: CASSDRGEGEKLFF. The chain joins TRBV2 to TRBJ1-4; D perhaps matches TRBD1 (6 bases). This CDR3 is built from 14 residues. Germline V lookup: CDR1 SNHLY, CDR2 FYNNEI. Trimming took off 3 bases at V and 7 bases at J, with 12 bases between the two ends.